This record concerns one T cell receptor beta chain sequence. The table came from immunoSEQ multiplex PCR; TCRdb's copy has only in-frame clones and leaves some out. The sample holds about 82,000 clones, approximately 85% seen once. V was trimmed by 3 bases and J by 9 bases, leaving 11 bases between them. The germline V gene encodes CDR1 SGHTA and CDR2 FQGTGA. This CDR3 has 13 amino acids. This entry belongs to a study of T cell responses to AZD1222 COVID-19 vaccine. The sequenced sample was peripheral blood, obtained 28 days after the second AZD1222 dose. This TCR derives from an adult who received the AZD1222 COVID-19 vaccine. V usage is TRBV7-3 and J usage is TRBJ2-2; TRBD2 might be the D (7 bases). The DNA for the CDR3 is TGTGCCAGCAGCTTCCCGGGGGGCCGGGAGCTGTTTTTT. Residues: CASSFPGGRELFF.